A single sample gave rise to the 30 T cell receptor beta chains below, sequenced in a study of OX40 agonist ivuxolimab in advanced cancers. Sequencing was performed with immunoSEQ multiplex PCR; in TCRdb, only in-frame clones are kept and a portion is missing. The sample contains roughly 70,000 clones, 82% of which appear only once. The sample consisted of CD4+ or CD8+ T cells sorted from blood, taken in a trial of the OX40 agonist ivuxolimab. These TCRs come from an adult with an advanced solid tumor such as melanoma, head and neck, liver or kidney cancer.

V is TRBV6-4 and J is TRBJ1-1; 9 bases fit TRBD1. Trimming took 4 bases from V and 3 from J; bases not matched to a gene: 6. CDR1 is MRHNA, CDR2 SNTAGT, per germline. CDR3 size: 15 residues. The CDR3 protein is CASSVDRGRDTEAFF. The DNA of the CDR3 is TGTGCCAGCAGTGTAGACAGGGGGAGGGACACTGAAGCTTTCTTT.

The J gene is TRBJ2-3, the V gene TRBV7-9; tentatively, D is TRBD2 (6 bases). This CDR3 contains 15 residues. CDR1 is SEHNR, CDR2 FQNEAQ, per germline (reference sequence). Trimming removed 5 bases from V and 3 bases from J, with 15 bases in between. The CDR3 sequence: CASSHTGLLTDTQYF. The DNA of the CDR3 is TGTGCCAGCAGCCACACGGGACTCCTTACAGATACGCAGTATTTT.

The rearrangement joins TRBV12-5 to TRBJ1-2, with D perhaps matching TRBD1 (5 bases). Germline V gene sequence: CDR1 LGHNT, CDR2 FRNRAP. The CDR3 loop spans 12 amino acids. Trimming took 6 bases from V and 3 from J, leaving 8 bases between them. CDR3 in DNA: TGTGCTAGTGGACGGGGGTACTATGGCTACACCTTC. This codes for CASGRGYYGYTF.

The CDR3 DNA reads as TGTGCCAGCAGTCCACCGGGACAGCCCAGCTCCTACAATGAGCAGTTCTTC. Residues: CASSPPGQPSSYNEQFF. The chain recombines TRBV28 with TRBJ2-1, with 7 bases identical to TRBD1. Germline V gene data show CDR1 as MDHEN and CDR2 as SYDVKM. Germline trimming cut 5 bases from V and 0 bases from J; bases unmatched to any gene: 10. The CDR3 spans 17 residues.

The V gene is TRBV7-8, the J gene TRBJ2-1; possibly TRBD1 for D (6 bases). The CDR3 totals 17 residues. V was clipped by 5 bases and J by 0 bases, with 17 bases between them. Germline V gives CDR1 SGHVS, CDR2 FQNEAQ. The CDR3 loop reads CASSKSSGTSSYNEQFF. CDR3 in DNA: TGTGCCAGCAGCAAATCCTCCGGGACATCCTCCTACAATGAGCAGTTCTTC. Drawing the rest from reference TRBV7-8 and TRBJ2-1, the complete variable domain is GAGVSQSPRYKVAKRGQDVALRCDPISGHVSLFWYQQALGQGPEFLTYFQNEAQLDKSGLPSDRFFAERPEGSVSTLKIQRTQQEDSAVYLCASSKSSGTSSYNEQFFGPGTRLTVL.

CDR3 amino acids: CASSLRGPYNEQFF. The CDR3 DNA reads TGTGCCAGCAGCTTAAGAGGACCCTACAATGAGCAGTTCTTC. The rearrangement joins TRBV7-2 to TRBJ2-1, with D hard to call. The CDR3 contains 14 residues. Trimming cost V 2 bases and J 2 bases, with 7 bases left between them. Looked up from germline, CDR1 is SGHTA and CDR2 is FQGNSA.

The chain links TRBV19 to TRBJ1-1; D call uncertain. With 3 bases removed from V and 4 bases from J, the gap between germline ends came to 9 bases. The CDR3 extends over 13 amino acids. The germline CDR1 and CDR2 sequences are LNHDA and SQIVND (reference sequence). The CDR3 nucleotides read TGTGCCAGTAGTATCGGACGGCTCACTGAAGCTTTCTTT. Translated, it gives CASSIGRLTEAFF.

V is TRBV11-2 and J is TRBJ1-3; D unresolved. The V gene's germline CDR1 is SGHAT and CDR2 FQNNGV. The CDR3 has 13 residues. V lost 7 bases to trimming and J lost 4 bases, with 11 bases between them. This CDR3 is CASTQTLGNTIYF. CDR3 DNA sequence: TGTGCCAGCACACAGACTTTGGGAAACACCATATATTTT.

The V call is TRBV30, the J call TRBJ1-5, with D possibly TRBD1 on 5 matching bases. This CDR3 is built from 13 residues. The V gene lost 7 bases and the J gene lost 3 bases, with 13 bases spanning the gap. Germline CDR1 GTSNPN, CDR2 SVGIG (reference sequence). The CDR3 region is CASGRGPNQPQHF. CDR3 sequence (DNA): TGTGCCTCGGGGCGTGGACCCAATCAGCCCCAGCATTTT.

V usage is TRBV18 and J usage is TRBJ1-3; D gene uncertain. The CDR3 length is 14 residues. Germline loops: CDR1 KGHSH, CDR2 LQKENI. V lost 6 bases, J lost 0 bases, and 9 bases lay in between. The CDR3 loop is CASSSGNSGNTIYF. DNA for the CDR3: TGTGCCAGCTCCTCAGGCAACTCTGGAAACACCATATATTTT.

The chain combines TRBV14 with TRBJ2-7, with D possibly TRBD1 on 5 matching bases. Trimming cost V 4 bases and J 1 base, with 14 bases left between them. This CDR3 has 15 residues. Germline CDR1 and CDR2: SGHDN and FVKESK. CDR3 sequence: CASSPQALSSYEQYF. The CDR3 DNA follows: TGTGCCAGCAGCCCACAGGCGTTGTCATCCTACGAGCAGTACTTC.

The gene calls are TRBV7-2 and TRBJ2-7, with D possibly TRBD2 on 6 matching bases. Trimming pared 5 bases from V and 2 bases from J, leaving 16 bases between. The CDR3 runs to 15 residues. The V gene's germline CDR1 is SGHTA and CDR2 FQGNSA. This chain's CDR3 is CASSDPGVGTYEQYF. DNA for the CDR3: TGTGCCAGCAGCGACCCGGGAGTAGGGACCTACGAGCAGTACTTC.

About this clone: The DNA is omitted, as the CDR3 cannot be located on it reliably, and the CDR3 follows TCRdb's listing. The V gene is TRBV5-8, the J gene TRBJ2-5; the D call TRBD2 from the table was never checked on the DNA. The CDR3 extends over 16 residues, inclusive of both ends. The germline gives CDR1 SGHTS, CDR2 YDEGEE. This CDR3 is CASSFGSGGREETQYF.

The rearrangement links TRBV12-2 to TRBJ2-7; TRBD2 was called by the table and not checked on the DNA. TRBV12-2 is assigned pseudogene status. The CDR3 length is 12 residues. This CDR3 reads CASRLFSYEQYV. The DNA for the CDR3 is TGTGCAAGTCGCTTATTTAGCTACGAGCAGTACGTC.

The CDR3 loop reads CASSPAGGYEQYV. CDR3 nucleotides: TGTGCCAGCAGTCCCGCCGGGGGGTACGAGCAGTACGTC. V is TRBV28 and J is TRBJ2-7; 7 nucleotides align to TRBD2. The CDR3 contains 13 residues. Trimming cost V 5 bases and J 4 bases; bases outside gene matches: 5. Germline CDR1 and CDR2: MDHEN and SYDVKM.

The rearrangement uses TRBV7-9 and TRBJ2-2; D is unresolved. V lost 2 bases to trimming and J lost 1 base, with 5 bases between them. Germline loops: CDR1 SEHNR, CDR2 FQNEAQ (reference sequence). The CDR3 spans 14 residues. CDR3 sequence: CASSLRENTGELFF. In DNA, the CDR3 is TGTGCCAGCAGCTTAAGGGAGAACACCGGGGAGCTGTTTTTT.

CDR3 sequence: CASSLFAQEQYV. CDR3 coding DNA: TGTGCCAGCAGCTTATTTGCCCAGGAGCAGTACGTC. The chain has TRBV11-3 and TRBJ2-7; D is unresolved. The CDR3 sequence is 12 residues long. V was clipped by 2 bases and J by 7 bases, with 9 bases between them. CDR1 SGHNT and CDR2 YENEEA come from the germline V gene.

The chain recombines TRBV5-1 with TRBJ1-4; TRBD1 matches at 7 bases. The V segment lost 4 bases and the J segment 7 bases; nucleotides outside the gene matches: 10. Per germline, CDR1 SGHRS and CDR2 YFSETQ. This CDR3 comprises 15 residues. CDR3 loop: CASSPAGTATEKLFF. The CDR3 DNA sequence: TGCGCCAGCAGCCCTGCGGGGACAGCTACTGAAAAACTGTTTTTT. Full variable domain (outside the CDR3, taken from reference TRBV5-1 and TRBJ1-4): KAGVTQTPRYLIKTRGQQVTLSCSPISGHRSVSWYQQTPGQGLQFLFEYFSETQRNKGNFPGRFSGRQFSNSRSEMNVSTLELGDSALYLCASSPAGTATEKLFFGSGTQLSVL.

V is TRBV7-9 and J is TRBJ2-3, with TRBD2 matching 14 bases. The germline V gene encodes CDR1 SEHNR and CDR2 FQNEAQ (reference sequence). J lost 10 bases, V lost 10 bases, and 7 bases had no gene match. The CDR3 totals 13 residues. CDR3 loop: CATPGLAGEPQYF. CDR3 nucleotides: TGTGCCACCCCGGGACTAGCGGGAGAACCGCAGTATTTT.

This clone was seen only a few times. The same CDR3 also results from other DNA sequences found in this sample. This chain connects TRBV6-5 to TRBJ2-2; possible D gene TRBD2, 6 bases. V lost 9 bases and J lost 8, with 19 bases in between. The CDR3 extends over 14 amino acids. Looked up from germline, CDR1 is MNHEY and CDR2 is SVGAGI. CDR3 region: CASSVGGVRGELFF. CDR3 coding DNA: TGTGCCAGTAGTGTGGGGGGAGTTCGGGGGGAGCTGTTTTTT.

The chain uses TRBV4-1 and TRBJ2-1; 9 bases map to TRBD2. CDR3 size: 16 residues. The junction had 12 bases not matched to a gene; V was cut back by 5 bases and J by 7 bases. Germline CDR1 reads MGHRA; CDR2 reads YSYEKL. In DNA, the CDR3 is TGCGCCAGCAGCACCTCACCTAGCGGGGTAGGGAATGAGCAGTTCTTC. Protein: CASSTSPSGVGNEQFF.

CDR3 region: CASTAGTVYGYTF. The DNA for the CDR3 is TGTGCCAGCACCGCCGGGACAGTCTATGGCTACACCTTC. This chain joins TRBV6-6 and TRBJ1-2; TRBD1 matches 7 bases. The germline V gene encodes CDR1 MNHNY and CDR2 SVGAGI (reference sequence). After removal of 7 bases from V and 4 bases from J, the junction contained 6 bases not matched to a gene. The CDR3 has 13 residues.

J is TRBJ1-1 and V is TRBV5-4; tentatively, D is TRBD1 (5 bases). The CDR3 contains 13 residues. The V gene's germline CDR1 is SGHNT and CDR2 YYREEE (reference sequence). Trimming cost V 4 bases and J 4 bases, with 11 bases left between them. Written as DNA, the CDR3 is TGTGCCAGCAGCAAAAGACAGCTCACTGAAGCTTTCTTT. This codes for CASSKRQLTEAFF.

CDR3: CASSPPGVYGYTF. The CDR3 region has the DNA TGCGCCAGCAGTCCACCGGGGGTCTATGGCTACACCTTC. The chain links TRBV10-1 to TRBJ1-2, with D possibly being TRBD1 (5 bases). This CDR3 is built from 13 residues. The V end was cut by 5 bases, the J end by 4 bases, with 11 bases between. The germline gives CDR1 WNHNN, CDR2 SYGVQD (reference sequence).

This CDR3 reads CASSSGQLTGANVLTF. Written as DNA, the CDR3 is TGCGCCAGCAGCTCGGGACAGCTCACCGGGGCCAACGTCCTGACTTTC. This chain connects TRBV5-1 to TRBJ2-6; 7 bases agree with TRBD1. Unmatched junction bases numbered 7, after V lost 3 bases and J lost 4 bases. This CDR3 region has 16 residues. The germline CDR1 and CDR2 sequences are SGHRS and YFSETQ.

In DNA, the CDR3 is TGTGCCAGCAGTTTATGGCAGGGCCTAGGGAGGACAGGTGGAAACACCATATATTTT. Protein: CASSLWQGLGRTGGNTIYF. This chain joins TRBV28 and TRBJ1-3; 7 bases are a match to TRBD1. V lost 0 bases and J lost 3; bases outside the gene matches: 14. Per the germline V gene, CDR1 is MDHEN and CDR2 is SYDVKM. This CDR3 has 19 amino acids.

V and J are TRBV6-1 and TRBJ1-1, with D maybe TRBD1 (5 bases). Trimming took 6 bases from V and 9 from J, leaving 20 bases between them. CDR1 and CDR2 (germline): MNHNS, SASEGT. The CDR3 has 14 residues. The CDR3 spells CASRDDGGTKKAFF. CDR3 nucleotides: TGTGCCAGCAGAGACGATGGGGGGACTAAAAAAGCTTTCTTT.

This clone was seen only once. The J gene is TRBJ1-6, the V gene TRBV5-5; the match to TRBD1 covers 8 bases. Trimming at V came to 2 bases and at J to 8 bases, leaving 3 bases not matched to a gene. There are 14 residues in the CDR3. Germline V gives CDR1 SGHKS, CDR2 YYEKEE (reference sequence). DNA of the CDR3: TGTGCCAGCAGCTTCCGACAGGGGTATTCACCCCTCCACTTT. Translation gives CASSFRQGYSPLHF.

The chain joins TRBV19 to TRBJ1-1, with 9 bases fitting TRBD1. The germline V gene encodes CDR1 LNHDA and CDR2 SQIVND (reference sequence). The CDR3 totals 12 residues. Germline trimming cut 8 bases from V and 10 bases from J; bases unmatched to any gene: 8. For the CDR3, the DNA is TGTGCCAGTGCCCCGGACAGGGGTGTAGCTTTCTTT. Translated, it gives CASAPDRGVAFF.

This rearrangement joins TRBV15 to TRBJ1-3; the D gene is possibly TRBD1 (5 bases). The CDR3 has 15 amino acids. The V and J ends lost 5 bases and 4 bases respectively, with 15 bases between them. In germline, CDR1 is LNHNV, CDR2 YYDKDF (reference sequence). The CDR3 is CATSPRRGNGNTIYF. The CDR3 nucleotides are TGTGCCACCAGCCCCCGCCGGGGGAACGGAAACACCATATATTTT. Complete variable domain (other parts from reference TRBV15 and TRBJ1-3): DAMVIQNPRYQVTQFGKPVTLSCSQTLNHNVMYWYQQKSSQAPKLLFHYYDKDFNNEADTPDNFQSRRPNTSFCFLDIRSPGLGDTAMYLCATSPRRGNGNTIYFGEGSWLTVV.